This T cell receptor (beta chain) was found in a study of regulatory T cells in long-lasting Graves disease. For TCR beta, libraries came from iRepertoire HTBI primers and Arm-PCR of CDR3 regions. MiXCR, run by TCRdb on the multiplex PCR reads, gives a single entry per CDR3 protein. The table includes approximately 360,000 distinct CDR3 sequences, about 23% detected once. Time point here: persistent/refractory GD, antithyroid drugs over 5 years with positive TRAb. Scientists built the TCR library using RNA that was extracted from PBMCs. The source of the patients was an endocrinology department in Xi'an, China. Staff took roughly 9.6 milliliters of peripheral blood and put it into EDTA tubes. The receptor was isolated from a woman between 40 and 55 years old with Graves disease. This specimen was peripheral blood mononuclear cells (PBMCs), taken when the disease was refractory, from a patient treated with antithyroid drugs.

The CDR3 spells CATSRGGSSYEQYF. CDR3 in DNA: TGTGCCACCAGCAGAGGAGGATCCTCCTACGAGCAGTACTTC. This chain uses TRBV15 with TRBJ2-7; D gene uncertain. V was clipped by 1 base and J by 0 bases, with 7 bases between them. Germline CDR1 and CDR2: LNHNV and YYDKDF (reference sequence). This CDR3 is 14 amino acids long. Full variable domain (missing parts from reference TRBV15 and TRBJ2-7): DAMVIQNPRYQVTQFGKPVTLSCSQTLNHNVMYWYQQKSSQAPKLLFHYYDKDFNNEADTPDNFQSRRPNTSFCFLDIRSPGLGDTAMYLCATSRGGSSYEQYFGPGTRLTVT.